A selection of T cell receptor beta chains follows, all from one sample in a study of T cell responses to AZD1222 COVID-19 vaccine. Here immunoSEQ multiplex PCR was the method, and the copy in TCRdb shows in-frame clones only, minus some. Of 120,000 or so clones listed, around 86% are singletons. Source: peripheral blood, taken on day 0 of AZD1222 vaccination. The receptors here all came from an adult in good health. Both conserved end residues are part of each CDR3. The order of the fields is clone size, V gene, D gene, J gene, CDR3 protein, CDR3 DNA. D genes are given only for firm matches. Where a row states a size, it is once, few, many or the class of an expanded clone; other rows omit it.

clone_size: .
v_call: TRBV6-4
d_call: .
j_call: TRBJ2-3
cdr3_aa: CASSDSGGGNTQYF
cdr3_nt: TGTGCCAGCAGTGACTCGGGGGGCGGGAATACGCAGTATTTT

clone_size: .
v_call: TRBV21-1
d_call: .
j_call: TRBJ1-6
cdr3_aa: CASSKGRSSYNSPLHF
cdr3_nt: TGTGCCAGCAGCAAAGGTCGGAGCTCCTATAATTCACCCCTCCACTTT

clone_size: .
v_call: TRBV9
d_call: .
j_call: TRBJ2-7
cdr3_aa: CASSVDLGAYEQYF
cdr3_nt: TGTGCCAGCAGCGTAGATTTGGGAGCCTACGAGCAGTACTTC

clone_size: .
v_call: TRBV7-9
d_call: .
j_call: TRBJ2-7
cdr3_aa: CASTPGGTPDEQYF
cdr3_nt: TGTGCCAGCACACCGGGGGGCACCCCGGACGAGCAGTACTTC

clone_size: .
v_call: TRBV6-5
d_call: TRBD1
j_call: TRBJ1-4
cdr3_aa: CASSVTGRNEKLFF
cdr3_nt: TGTGCCAGCTCCGTGACAGGGAGGAATGAAAAACTGTTTTTT

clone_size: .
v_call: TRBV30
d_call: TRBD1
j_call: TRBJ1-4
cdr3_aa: CAWSHRDRGWTNEKLFF
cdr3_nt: TGTGCCTGGAGTCACCGGGACAGGGGTTGGACTAATGAAAAACTGTTTTTT

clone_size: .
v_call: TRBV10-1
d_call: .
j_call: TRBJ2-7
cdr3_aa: CASSGQPDYEQYF
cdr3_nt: TGCGCCAGCAGTGGGCAGCCGGACTACGAGCAGTACTTC

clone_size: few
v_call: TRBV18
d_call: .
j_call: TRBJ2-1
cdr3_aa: CASTNVTEDNEQFF
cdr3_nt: TGTGCCAGCACCAACGTGACAGAGGACAATGAGCAGTTCTTC

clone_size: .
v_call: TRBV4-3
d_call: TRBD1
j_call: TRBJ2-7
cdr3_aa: CASSPGTGLHEQYF
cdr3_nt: TGCGCCAGCAGCCCCGGGACAGGGCTCCACGAGCAGTACTTC

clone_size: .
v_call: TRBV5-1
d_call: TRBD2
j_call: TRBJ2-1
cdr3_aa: CASSLDVAGGSYNEQFF
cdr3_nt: TGCGCCAGCAGCTTGGATGTAGCGGGGGGTTCCTACAATGAGCAGTTCTTC

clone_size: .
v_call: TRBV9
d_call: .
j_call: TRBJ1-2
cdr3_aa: CASSVGRSYGYTF
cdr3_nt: TGTGCCAGCAGCGTAGGTCGCAGCTATGGCTACACCTTC

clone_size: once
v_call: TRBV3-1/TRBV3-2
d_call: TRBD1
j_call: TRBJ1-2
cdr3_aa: CASSQTGEDYGYTF
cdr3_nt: TGTGCCAGCAGCCAGACAGGGGAGGACTATGGCTACACCTTC

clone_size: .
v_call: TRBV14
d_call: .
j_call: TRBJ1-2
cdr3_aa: CASSPNQGYGYTF
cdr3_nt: TGTGCCAGCAGCCCAAATCAGGGATATGGCTACACCTTC

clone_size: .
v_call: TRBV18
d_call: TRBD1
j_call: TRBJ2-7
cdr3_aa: CASSPIQGARGTEQYF
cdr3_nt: TGTGCCAGCTCACCGATACAGGGGGCGCGCGGGACCGAGCAGTACTTC

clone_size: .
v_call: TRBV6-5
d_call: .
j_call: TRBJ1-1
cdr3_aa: CASSYSVYSGSTEAFF
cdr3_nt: TGTGCCAGCAGTTACTCGGTTTACAGTGGGTCTACTGAAGCTTTCTTT

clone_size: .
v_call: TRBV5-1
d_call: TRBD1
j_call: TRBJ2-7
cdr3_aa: CASSLEGAGLEQYF
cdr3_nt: TGCGCCAGCAGCTTGGAGGGGGCGGGCCTCGAGCAGTACTTC

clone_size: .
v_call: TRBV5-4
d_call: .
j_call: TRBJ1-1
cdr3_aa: CASSYGNTEAFF
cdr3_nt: TGTGCCAGCAGCTATGGGAACACTGAAGCTTTCTTT

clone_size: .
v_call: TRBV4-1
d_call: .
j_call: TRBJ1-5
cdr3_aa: CASSPRGRYGNQPQHF
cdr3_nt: TGCGCCAGCAGCCCAAGGGGGAGGTATGGCAATCAGCCCCAGCATTTT

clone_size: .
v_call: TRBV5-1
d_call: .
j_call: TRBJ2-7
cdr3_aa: CASSKTTQVYEQYF
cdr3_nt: TGCGCCAGCAGCAAAACAACACAGGTTTACGAGCAGTACTTC

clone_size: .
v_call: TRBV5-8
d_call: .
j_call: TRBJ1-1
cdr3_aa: CASSLDSSAVGAFF
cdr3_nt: TGTGCCAGCAGCTTAGATTCTTCGGCGGTTGGGGCTTTCTTT

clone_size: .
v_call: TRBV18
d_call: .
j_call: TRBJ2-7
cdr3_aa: CASSPLGMNEQYF
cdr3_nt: TGTGCCAGCTCACCACTTGGGATGAACGAGCAGTACTTC

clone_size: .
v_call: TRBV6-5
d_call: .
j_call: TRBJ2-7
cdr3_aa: CASSLTGPSEQYF
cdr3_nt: TGTGCCAGCAGCCTAACGGGGCCCAGTGAGCAGTACTTC

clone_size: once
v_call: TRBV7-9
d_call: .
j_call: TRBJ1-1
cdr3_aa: CASSLGVGHTEAFF
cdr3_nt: TGTGCCAGCAGCTTAGGGGTCGGACACACTGAAGCTTTCTTT

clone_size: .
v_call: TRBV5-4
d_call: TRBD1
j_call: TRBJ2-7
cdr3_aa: CASSSGTGWSGQYF
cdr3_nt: TGTGCCAGCAGCTCCGGGACAGGGTGGTCCGGGCAGTACTTC

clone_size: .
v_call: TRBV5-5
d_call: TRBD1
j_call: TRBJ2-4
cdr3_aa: CASRDRGKNIQYF
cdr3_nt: TGTGCCAGCAGAGACAGGGGGAAAAACATTCAGTACTTC

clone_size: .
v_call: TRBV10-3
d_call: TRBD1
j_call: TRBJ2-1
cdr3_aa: CAISESRDRGNEQFF
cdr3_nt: TGTGCCATCAGTGAGTCCCGGGACAGGGGCAATGAGCAGTTCTTC

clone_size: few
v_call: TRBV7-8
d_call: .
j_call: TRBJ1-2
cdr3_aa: CASSLTPRSNRHYGYTF
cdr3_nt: TGTGCCAGCAGCTTAACCCCGAGATCGAACAGACACTATGGCTACACCTTC

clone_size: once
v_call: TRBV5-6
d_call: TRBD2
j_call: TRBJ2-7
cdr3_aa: CASSLAGGDEQYF
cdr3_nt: TGTGCCAGCAGCCTAGCGGGGGGAGACGAGCAGTACTTC

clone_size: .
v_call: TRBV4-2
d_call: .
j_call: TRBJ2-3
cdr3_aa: CASSQSSLGTDTQYF
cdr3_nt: TGTGCCAGCAGCCAGAGTTCTTTGGGAACAGATACGCAGTATTTT

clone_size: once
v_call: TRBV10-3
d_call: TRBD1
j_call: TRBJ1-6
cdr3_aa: CAISGAAGGSPLHF
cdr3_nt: TGTGCCATCAGTGGGGCGGCAGGGGGATCACCCCTCCACTTT

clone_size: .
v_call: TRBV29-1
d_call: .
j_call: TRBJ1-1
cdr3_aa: CSVRVTEAFF
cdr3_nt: TGCAGCGTCAGGGTCACTGAAGCTTTCTTT

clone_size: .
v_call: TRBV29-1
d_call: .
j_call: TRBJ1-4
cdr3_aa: CSVMEETVPEKLFF
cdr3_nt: TGCAGCGTGATGGAGGAGACAGTTCCTGAAAAACTGTTTTTT

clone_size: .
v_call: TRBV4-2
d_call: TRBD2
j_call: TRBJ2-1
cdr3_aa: CASSPVAGGNEQFF
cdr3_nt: TGTGCCAGCAGCCCCGTAGCGGGGGGCAATGAGCAGTTCTTC

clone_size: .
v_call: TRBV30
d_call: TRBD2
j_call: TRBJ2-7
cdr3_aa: CAWGRVYEQYF
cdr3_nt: TGTGCCTGGGGGAGGGTATACGAGCAGTACTTC

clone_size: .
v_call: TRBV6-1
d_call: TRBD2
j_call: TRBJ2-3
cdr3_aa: CASSEGGGSDTQYF
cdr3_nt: TGTGCCAGCAGTGAAGGGGGGGGGTCAGATACGCAGTATTTT

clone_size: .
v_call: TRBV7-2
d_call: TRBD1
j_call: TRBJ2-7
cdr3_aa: CASSPDVQGSYEQYF
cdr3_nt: TGTGCCAGCAGCCCAGATGTACAGGGGTCCTACGAGCAGTACTTC

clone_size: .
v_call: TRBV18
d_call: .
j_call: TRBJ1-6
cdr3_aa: CASSAGVSGTDSPLHF
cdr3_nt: TGTGCCAGCTCAGCAGGGGTCTCGGGTACTGATTCACCCCTCCACTTT

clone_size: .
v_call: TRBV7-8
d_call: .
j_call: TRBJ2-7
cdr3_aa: CASSLDTTGAYEQYF
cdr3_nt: TGTGCCAGCAGCTTAGACACGACGGGTGCCTACGAGCAGTACTTC

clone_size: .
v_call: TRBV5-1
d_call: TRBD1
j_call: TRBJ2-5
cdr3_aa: CASSLQGRGQTQYF
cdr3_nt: TGCGCCAGCAGCTTGCAAGGCAGGGGGCAGACCCAGTACTTC

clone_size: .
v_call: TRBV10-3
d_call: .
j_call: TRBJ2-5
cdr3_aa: CAISESKGGQRGETQYF
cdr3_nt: TGTGCCATCAGTGAGTCGAAGGGGGGGCAGAGGGGAGAGACCCAGTACTTC

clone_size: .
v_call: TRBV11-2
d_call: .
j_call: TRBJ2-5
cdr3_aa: CASRRPGGQETQYF
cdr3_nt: TGTGCCAGCAGGCGGCCCGGGGGCCAAGAGACCCAGTACTTC

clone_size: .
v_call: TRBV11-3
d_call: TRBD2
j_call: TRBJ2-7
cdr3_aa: CASSDSSPSGGAYEQYF
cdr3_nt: TGTGCCAGCAGCGATAGTAGTCCTAGCGGGGGGGCCTACGAGCAGTACTTC

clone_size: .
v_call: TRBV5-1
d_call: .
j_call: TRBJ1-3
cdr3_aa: CASSLDTYSGNTIYF
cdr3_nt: TGCGCCAGCAGCTTGGACACCTACTCTGGAAACACCATATATTTT

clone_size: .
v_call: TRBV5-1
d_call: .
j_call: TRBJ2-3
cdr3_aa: CASSPAGTTHSTDTQYF
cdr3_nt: TGCGCCAGCAGCCCCGCCGGGACAACGCATAGCACAGATACGCAGTATTTT

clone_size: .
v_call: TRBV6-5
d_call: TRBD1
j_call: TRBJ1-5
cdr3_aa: CASSPGTGPNQPQHF
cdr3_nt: TGTGCCAGCAGTCCCGGGACAGGGCCTAATCAGCCCCAGCATTTT

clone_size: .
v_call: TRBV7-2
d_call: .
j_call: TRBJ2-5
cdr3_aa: CASSLGLEETQYF
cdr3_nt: TGTGCCAGCAGCTTGGGTCTTGAAGAGACCCAGTACTTC

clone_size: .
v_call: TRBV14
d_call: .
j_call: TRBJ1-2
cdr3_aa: CASSQGEGFIYGYTF
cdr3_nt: TGTGCCAGCAGCCAAGGTGAGGGGTTCATCTATGGCTACACCTTC

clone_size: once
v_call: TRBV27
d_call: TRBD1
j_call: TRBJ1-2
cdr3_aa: CASSLRSGAGGNYGYTF
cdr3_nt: TGTGCCAGCAGTTTAAGAAGCGGGGCAGGGGGTAACTATGGCTACACCTTC

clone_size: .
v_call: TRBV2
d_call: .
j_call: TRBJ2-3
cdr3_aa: CASEGRGADTQYF
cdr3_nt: TGTGCCAGCGAGGGGAGAGGAGCAGATACGCAGTATTTT

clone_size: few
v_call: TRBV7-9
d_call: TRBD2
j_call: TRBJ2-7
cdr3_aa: CASREEGTSGTYEQYF
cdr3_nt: TGTGCCAGCAGGGAGGAGGGGACTAGCGGCACCTACGAGCAGTACTTC

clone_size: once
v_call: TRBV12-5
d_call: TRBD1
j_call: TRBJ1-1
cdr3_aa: CASGDPGQRGTEAFF
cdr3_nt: TGTGCTAGTGGGGACCCGGGACAGAGGGGTACTGAAGCTTTCTTT